This is a list of T cell receptor beta chains from one sample in a study of T cell changes during pregnancy in multiple sclerosis. Only in-frame clones appear in the TCRdb table, and some are missing; sequencing was by immunoSEQ multiplex PCR. The table has some 61,000 clones, 91% seen once. This material consisted of peripheral blood, taken in the second trimester of pregnancy. The receptors were gathered from a female donor with multiple sclerosis, enrolled in a pregnancy study. The CDR3 runs from the conserved cysteine through the conserved F or W. A D gene is named only where the DNA matches it firmly. Size values are once, few and many counts, or a class for expanded clones, and some rows have none.

d_gene	v_gene	abundance	j_gene	CDR3nt	CDR3aa
TRBD1	TRBV27	.	TRBJ1-4	TGTGCCAGCAGTTCCATGGGACAGATTAAAACTAATGAAAAACTGTTTTTT	CASSSMGQIKTNEKLFF
.	TRBV23-1	many	TRBJ1-3	TGCGCCAGCAGTCAATCTAATATCGACAGCGTCTCTGGAAACACCATATATTTT	CASSQSNIDSVSGNTIYF
TRBD1	TRBV14	.	TRBJ1-2	TGTGCCAGCAGCCTACCGGGACAGGGGCTCTATGGCTACACCTTC	CASSLPGQGLYGYTF
.	TRBV5-4	.	TRBJ2-3	TGTGCCAGCAGCTTGGATACTAGTAGACTTAGCACAGATACGCAGTATTTT	CASSLDTSRLSTDTQYF
.	TRBV18	.	TRBJ2-2	TGTGCCAGCTCCCCAAGGCAGGGTGGCACCGGGGAGCTGTTTTTT	CASSPRQGGTGELFF
.	TRBV6-6	.	TRBJ1-2	TGTGCCAGCCGCGCGGGGGAGGGAGGGGGCTACACCTTC	CASRAGEGGGYTF
.	TRBV7-9	few	TRBJ1-2	TGTGCCAGCAGCTTACAGGGGATTGGCTACACCTTC	CASSLQGIGYTF
.	TRBV12-5	.	TRBJ1-1	TGTGCTAGTGGTTTACCTGATAAAGCAGAAGCTTTCTTT	CASGLPDKAEAFF
.	TRBV5-1	.	TRBJ2-7	TGCGCCAGCAGGGAGGGACAGCTGGGATCGGAGCAGTACTTC	CASREGQLGSEQYF
TRBD2	TRBV2	once	TRBJ2-2	TGTGCCAGCAGTGAAGGGCGCCTCGCGGGGGACACCGGGGAGCTGTTTTTT	CASSEGRLAGDTGELFF
TRBD2	TRBV7-9	.	TRBJ2-1	TGTGCCAGCAGCTTAGTAGCGGGGGGGCCGGGGAATGAGCAGTTCTTC	CASSLVAGGPGNEQFF
TRBD2	TRBV9	.	TRBJ2-1	TGTGCCAGCAGCGTAGTCACGGTCCTAGCGGTGCAGTTCTTC	CASSVVTVLAVQFF
.	TRBV7-7	once	TRBJ2-1	TGTGCTAGCAGCTTAACAGTCTACAATGAGCAGTTCTTC	CASSLTVYNEQFF
.	TRBV9	.	TRBJ2-1	TGTGCCAGCAGCGCCCGGGCGGGCGGGCCCAATGAGCAGTTCTTC	CASSARAGGPNEQFF
.	TRBV9	.	TRBJ2-7	TGTGCCAGCAGCGTAGGAGAAGAGCGCCGCGAGCAGTACTTC	CASSVGEERREQYF
TRBD1	TRBV2	once	TRBJ1-4	TGTGCCAGCACACCGGACAGGGTGGGTGAAAAACTGTTTTTT	CASTPDRVGEKLFF
TRBD1	TRBV5-6	.	TRBJ2-7	TGTGCCAGCAGCCCAGGGACAGGGAGTTCGCAGTACTTC	CASSPGTGSSQYF